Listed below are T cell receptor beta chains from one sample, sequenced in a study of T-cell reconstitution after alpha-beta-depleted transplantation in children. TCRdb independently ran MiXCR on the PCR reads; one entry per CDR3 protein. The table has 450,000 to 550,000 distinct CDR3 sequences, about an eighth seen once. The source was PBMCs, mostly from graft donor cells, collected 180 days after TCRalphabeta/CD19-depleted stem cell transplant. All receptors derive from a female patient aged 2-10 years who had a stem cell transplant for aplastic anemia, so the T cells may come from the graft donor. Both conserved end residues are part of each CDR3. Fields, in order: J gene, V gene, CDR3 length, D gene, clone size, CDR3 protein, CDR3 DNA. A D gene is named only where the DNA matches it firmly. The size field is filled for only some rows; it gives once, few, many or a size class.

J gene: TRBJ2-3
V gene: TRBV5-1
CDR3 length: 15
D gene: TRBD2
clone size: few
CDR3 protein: CASSLRLAGVDTQYF
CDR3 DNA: TGCGCCAGCAGCTTAAGACTAGCGGGAGTAGATACGCAGTATTTT

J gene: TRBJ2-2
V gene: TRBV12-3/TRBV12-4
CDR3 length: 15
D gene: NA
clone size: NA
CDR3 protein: CASSFVEGGPGELFF
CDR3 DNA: TGTGCCAGCAGTTTCGTCGAGGGAGGTCCCGGGGAGCTGTTTTTT

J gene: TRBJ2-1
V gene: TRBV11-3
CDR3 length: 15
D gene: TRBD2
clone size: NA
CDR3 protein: CASSLIAGGHNEQFF
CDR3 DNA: TGTGCCAGCAGCTTAATAGCGGGAGGGCACAATGAGCAGTTCTTC

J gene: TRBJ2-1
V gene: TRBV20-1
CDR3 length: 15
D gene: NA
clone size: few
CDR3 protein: CSARDPGGLGDEQFF
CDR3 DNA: TGCAGTGCTAGAGATCCAGGGGGGCTGGGCGATGAGCAGTTCTTC

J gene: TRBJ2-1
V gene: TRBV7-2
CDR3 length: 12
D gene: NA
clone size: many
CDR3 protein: CASSFNYNEQFF
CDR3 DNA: TGTGCCAGCAGCTTTAACTACAATGAGCAGTTCTTC

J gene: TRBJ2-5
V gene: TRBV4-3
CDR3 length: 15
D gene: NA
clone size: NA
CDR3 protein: CASSQEGRTQETQYF
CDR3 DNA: TGCGCCAGCAGCCAAGAAGGGAGGACCCAAGAGACCCAGTACTTC

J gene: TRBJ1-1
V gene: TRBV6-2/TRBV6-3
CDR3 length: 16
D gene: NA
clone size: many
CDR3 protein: CASSPHRGTPNTEAFF
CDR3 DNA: TGTGCCAGCAGTCCTCATAGAGGGACACCGAACACTGAAGCTTTCTTT

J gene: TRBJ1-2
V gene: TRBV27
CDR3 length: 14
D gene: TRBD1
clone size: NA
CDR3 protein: CASSLWGQGYGYTF
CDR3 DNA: TGTGCCAGCAGTTTATGGGGACAGGGGTACGGCTACACCTTC

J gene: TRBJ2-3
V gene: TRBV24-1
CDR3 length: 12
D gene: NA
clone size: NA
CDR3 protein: CATSDFRDTQYF
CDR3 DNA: TGTGCCACCAGTGATTTCAGAGATACGCAGTATTTT

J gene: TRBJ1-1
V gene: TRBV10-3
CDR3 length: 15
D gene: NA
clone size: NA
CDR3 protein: CAISESRELNTEAFF
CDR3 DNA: TGTGCCATCAGTGAGTCGAGGGAACTGAACACTGAAGCTTTCTTT

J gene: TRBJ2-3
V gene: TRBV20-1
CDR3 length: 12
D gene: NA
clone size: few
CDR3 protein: CSAPRGTDTQYF
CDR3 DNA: TGCAGTGCGCCCCGGGGCACAGATACGCAGTATTTT